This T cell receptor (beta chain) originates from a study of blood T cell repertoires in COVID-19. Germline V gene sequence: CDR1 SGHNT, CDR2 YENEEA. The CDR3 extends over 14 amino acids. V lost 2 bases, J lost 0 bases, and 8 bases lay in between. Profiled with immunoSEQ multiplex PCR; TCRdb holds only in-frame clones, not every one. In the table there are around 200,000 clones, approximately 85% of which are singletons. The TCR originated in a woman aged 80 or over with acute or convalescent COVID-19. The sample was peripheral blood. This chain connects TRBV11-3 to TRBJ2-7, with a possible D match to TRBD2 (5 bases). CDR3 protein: CASSLYAGSYEQYF. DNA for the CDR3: TGTGCCAGCAGCTTATATGCGGGCTCCTACGAGCAGTACTTC.